This passage covers 26 T cell receptor beta chains from one sample sequenced in a study of control samples from healthy donors and cancer patients. Profiled with immunoSEQ multiplex PCR; TCRdb holds only in-frame clones, not every one. The table has over 150,000 clones, 91% seen once; the top ten hold around 2%. Source material: blood. These receptor sequences come from a woman aged 40 to 55 in good health.

The chain uses TRBV4-1 and TRBJ1-1; no definite D call. Deletions cut 4 bases from V and 6 bases from J, with 15 bases between. The CDR3 sequence is 14 residues long. Looked up from germline, CDR1 is MGHRA and CDR2 is YSYEKL. CDR3 in DNA: TGCGCCAGCAGCCTAGGGTGGTGGGGTCCTGAAGCTTTCTTT. Its translation is CASSLGWWGPEAFF.

This clone was found once. This chain connects TRBV11-1 to TRBJ1-1; no firm D call. Germline lookup yields CDR1 SGHAT and CDR2 FQDESV (reference sequence). Trimming took off 4 bases at V and 1 base at J, with 10 bases between the two ends. This CDR3 region has 14 residues. This CDR3 reads CASSSFRENTEAFF. CDR3 nucleotide sequence: TGTGCCAGCAGCTCCTTTCGGGAGAACACTGAAGCTTTCTTT.

This chain uses TRBV5-1 with TRBJ2-7, with TRBD1 matching 9 bases. The ends lost 4 bases at V and 5 bases at J; junction bases unmatched: 13. The CDR3 consists of 16 residues. Germline loops: CDR1 SGHRS, CDR2 YFSETQ. The CDR3 sequence is CASSATTDRGEDEQYF. The CDR3 nucleotides read TGCGCCAGCAGCGCCACTACGGACAGGGGTGAGGACGAGCAGTACTTC.

This clone was detected once. This chain connects TRBV5-6 to TRBJ1-1, with D tentatively TRBD1 (6 bases). Germline values: CDR1 SGHDT, CDR2 YYEEEE. The CDR3 is made up of 14 amino acids. V lost 2 bases and J lost 0, with 8 bases in between. CDR3 region: CASSFGTLNTEAFF. CDR3 coding DNA: TGTGCCAGCAGCTTCGGGACATTGAACACTGAAGCTTTCTTT. The variable domain in full, completed from reference TRBV5-6 and TRBJ1-1, reads DAGVTQSPTHLIKTRGQQVTLRCSPKSGHDTVSWYQQALGQGPQFIFQYYEEEERQRGNFPDRFSGHQFPNYSSELNVNALLLGDSALYLCASSFGTLNTEAFFGQGTRLTVV.

The rearrangement links TRBV7-9 to TRBJ1-5; weak D call: TRBD1 (5 bases). The V gene lost 2 bases and the J gene lost 5 bases, with 10 bases spanning the gap. In germline, CDR1 is SEHNR, CDR2 FQNEAQ (reference sequence). The CDR3 length is 14 residues. CDR3 region: CASSLPGGDQPQHF. The CDR3 DNA follows: TGTGCCAGCAGCTTACCGGGGGGTGATCAGCCCCAGCATTTT.

The chain has TRBV24-1 and TRBJ2-2; 9 nucleotides match TRBD2. J was trimmed by 3 bases and V by 4 bases; bases with no gene match: 5. This CDR3 spans 16 amino acids. The germline CDR1 and CDR2 sequences are KGHDR and SFDVKD. The DNA for the CDR3 is TGTGCCACCAGTGACGTAGCGGGGGACTACACCGGGGAGCTGTTTTTT. Translated, it gives CATSDVAGDYTGELFF.

This chain links TRBV3-1 (or the pseudogene TRBV3-2) with TRBJ1-1; weak D call: TRBD1 (5 bases). Per the germline V gene, CDR1 is LGHDT and CDR2 is YNNKEL (reference sequence). Trimming removed 1 base at V and 6 bases at J, with 18 bases between. The CDR3 runs 16 residues. The CDR3 nucleotides are TGTGCCAGCAGCCAAGCCTGGACCGGGGGGATCTCTGAAGCTTTCTTT. It yields the protein CASSQAWTGGISEAFF.

This clone was seen just once. The chain joins TRBV7-9 to TRBJ1-2; 11 bases fit TRBD1. The germline V gene has CDR1 SEHNR and CDR2 FQNEAQ (reference sequence). The length of the CDR3 is 18 residues. The V segment lost 1 base and the J segment 3 bases; nucleotides outside the gene matches: 10. The CDR3 is CASSLVGQGAVWDYGYTF. The CDR3 bases are TGTGCCAGCAGCTTAGTAGGACAGGGGGCGGTTTGGGACTATGGCTACACCTTC.

DNA for the CDR3: TGTGCCAGCAGCCCCGGAACAGGGGGAGGCAAATATGGCTACACCTTC. Protein sequence: CASSPGTGGGKYGYTF. The chain uses TRBV7-8 and TRBJ1-2; 8 bases line up with TRBD1. Trimming removed 5 bases from V and 5 bases from J; junction bases left unmatched: 13. The CDR3 is 16 amino acids. From germline, CDR1 is SGHVS and CDR2 FQNEAQ.

With regard to this clone: This could be a read error, since a much larger clone is one nucleotide away. Other DNA sequences in this specimen translate into the identical CDR3. The chain has TRBV5-1 and TRBJ2-7; 10 bases are shared with TRBD2. J gave up 1 base and V 4 bases, and 2 bases lay outside the gene matches. This CDR3 is built from 14 residues. Per germline, CDR1 SGHRS and CDR2 YFSETQ. The chain's CDR3 is CASSLSGGSYEQYF. The CDR3 nucleotides read TGCGCCAGCAGCCTTAGCGGGGGGTCCTACGAGCAGTACTTC.

CDR3 DNA sequence: TGTGCCAGCAGTGAACAGGGTCGGGAGCTGTTTTTT. Translating it yields CASSEQGRELFF. The chain couples TRBV2 to TRBJ2-2, with a possible D match to TRBD1 (5 bases). This CDR3 has 12 amino acids. CDR1 and CDR2 (germline): SNHLY, FYNNEI. Deletions cut 2 bases from V and 9 bases from J, with 7 bases between. Based on the CDR3 plus reference TRBV2 and TRBJ2-2, the full variable domain is EPEVTQTPSHQVTQMGQEVILRCVPISNHLYFYWYRQILGQKVEFLVSFYNNEISEKSEIFDDQFSVERPDGSNFTLKIRSTKLEDSAMYFCASSEQGRELFFGEGSRLTVL.

The rearrangement uses TRBV5-1 and TRBJ1-1; unclear D gene. Trimming took off 4 bases at V and 0 bases at J, with 10 bases between the two ends. The CDR3 runs 14 residues. Germline assignment: CDR1 SGHRS and CDR2 YFSETQ. Written as DNA, the CDR3 is TGCGCCAGCAGCCCGACAAGTATGAACACTGAAGCTTTCTTT. Translated, it gives CASSPTSMNTEAFF.

The rearrangement links TRBV6-6 to TRBJ1-2; 7 nucleotides agree with TRBD1. The CDR3 loop spans 13 amino acids. With 0 bases clipped from V and 6 bases from J, the junction kept 1 base outside the gene matches. CDR1 is MNHNY and CDR2 is SVGAGI in the germline V gene (reference sequence). The CDR3 sequence: CASSYSTGNGYTF. Here the CDR3 DNA reads TGTGCCAGCAGTTACTCGACAGGGAATGGCTACACCTTC.

The chain carries TRBV7-2 and TRBJ1-6, with 9 bases matching TRBD1. V lost 1 base to trimming and J lost 10 bases; unmatched junction nucleotides: 8. The CDR3 has 16 residues. The germline CDR1 and CDR2 sequences are SGHTA and FQGNSA. The CDR3 reads CASSLVYWDRDSPLHF. In DNA form, the CDR3 reads TGTGCCAGCAGCTTAGTGTACTGGGACAGGGACTCACCCCTCCACTTT.

The V and J genes are TRBV29-1 and TRBJ1-5; D not resolved. The CDR3 loop spans 10 amino acids. V lost 2 bases and J 4 bases, leaving 0 bases between the germline ends. Per germline, CDR1 SQVTM and CDR2 ANQGSEA. As DNA, the CDR3 is TGCAGCGTTGAAAATCAGCCCCAGCATTTT. It translates to CSVENQPQHF.

The chain carries TRBV6-2 or TRBV6-3 and TRBJ2-1, with 7 bases fitting TRBD2. The CDR3 totals 13 residues. Losses at the gene ends were 4 bases for V and 6 bases for J; bases not matched to a gene: 3. Germline V gene data show CDR1 as MNHEY and CDR2 as SVGEGT. The CDR3 coding sequence is TGTGCCAGCAGTTCAACTAGCGCCAATGAGCAGTTCTTC. Its protein product is CASSSTSANEQFF.

In the case of this clone: The same CDR3 can be traced to other DNA sequences in this sample. This sequence joins TRBV3-1 (or the pseudogene TRBV3-2) and TRBJ2-1, with 9 bases aligning to TRBD2. V lost 0 bases to trimming and J lost 5 bases; unmatched junction nucleotides: 20. This CDR3 has 21 amino acids. The germline gives CDR1 LGHDT, CDR2 YNNKEL (reference sequence). CDR3 in amino acids: CASSQDRVKGGGGGAHNEQFF. The DNA for the CDR3 is TGTGCCAGCAGCCAAGATCGTGTGAAAGGAGGTGGCGGGGGGGCCCACAATGAGCAGTTCTTC.

In its sample, this clone was seen once. V and J are TRBV7-9 and TRBJ2-3; D gene ambiguous. CDR3 length: 16 amino acids. CDR1 is SEHNR, CDR2 FQNEAQ, per germline (reference sequence). Trimming stripped 1 base from V and 0 bases from J, with 11 bases between. The CDR3 nucleotides read TGTGCCAGCAGCTTAGTGGGCCAAACTAGCACAGATACGCAGTATTTT. Translation gives CASSLVGQTSTDTQYF.

The CDR3 DNA is TGTGCCAGCAGCCCACGGGACAGGGATTACAATGAGCAGTTCTTC. It is translated as CASSPRDRDYNEQFF. The chain has TRBV3-1 (or the pseudogene TRBV3-2) and TRBJ2-1; 9 bases line up with TRBD1. The ends lost 4 bases at V and 4 bases at J; junction bases unmatched: 5. Germline CDR1 and CDR2: LGHDT and YNNKEL (reference sequence). This CDR3 is built from 15 residues.

The rearrangement uses TRBV10-1 and TRBJ2-3, with D unresolved. V was shortened by 2 bases and J by 6 bases, with 15 bases between the two germline ends. The CDR3 spans 15 residues. Germline assignment: CDR1 WNHNN and CDR2 SYGVQD (reference sequence). For the CDR3, the DNA is TGCGCCAGCAGTGAGGGCCCATCATATGCGGATACGCAGTATTTT. Its translation: CASSEGPSYADTQYF.

The rearrangement joins TRBV16 to TRBJ1-3; D is unclear. V was clipped by 4 bases and J by 4 bases, with 11 bases between them. This CDR3 comprises 14 residues. Germline assignment: CDR1 KGHSY and CDR2 FQNENV. In DNA form, the CDR3 reads TGTGCCAGCAGCCCGAGACTGGGGGGAAACACCATATATTTT. Its protein product is CASSPRLGGNTIYF.

The gene calls are TRBV2 and TRBJ2-5; D uncertain. The germline gives CDR1 SNHLY, CDR2 FYNNEI. The CDR3 is 16 residues long. V was trimmed by 6 bases and J by 5 bases, leaving 22 bases between them. The CDR3 DNA reads TGTGCCAGCAGCAAACGTACCGGGCCCACCCGGGAGACCCAGTACTTC. It yields the protein CASSKRTGPTRETQYF.

This chain connects TRBV29-1 to TRBJ1-2; 9 bases line up with TRBD1. V was clipped by 7 bases and J by 6 bases; unmatched bases: 24. This CDR3 spans 18 amino acids. Germline CDR1 is SQVTM and CDR2 is ANQGSEA. As DNA, the CDR3 is TGCAGCGCCTCTTTGGATCCGGGACAGGGATCTTATTCGGATGGCTACACCTTC. It translates to CSASLDPGQGSYSDGYTF.

This chain joins TRBV6-5 and TRBJ1-6; D unclear. There are 12 residues in the CDR3. Germline V CDR1 and CDR2: MNHEY, SVGAGI. The V end lost 6 bases, the J end lost 6 bases, and 6 bases lay between the germline ends. CDR3 amino acids: CASRDRNSPLHF. In DNA form, the CDR3 reads TGTGCCAGCAGGGACCGTAATTCACCCCTCCACTTT.

The rearrangement joins TRBV6-5 to TRBJ2-3; 9 positions agree with TRBD1. The CDR3 runs 15 residues. Germline V gene sequence: CDR1 MNHEY, CDR2 SVGAGI. V was pared by 7 bases and J by 0 bases, with 5 bases of the junction left unmatched. In DNA, the CDR3 is TGTGCCAGCACTCCGGACAGGGGTAGCACAGATACGCAGTATTTT. Translation gives CASTPDRGSTDTQYF.

The genes are TRBV10-1 and TRBJ1-5, with D possibly TRBD1 on 5 matching bases. CDR3 length: 17 residues. The ends were cut back, 5 bases at V and 0 bases at J, with 17 bases in the middle. From germline, CDR1 is WNHNN and CDR2 SYGVQD (reference sequence). The CDR3 reads CASSFGGKDYSNQPQHF. In DNA form, the CDR3 reads TGCGCCAGCAGTTTTGGGGGGAAAGACTATAGCAATCAGCCCCAGCATTTT.